The TCR beta chain described here comes from a study of shared clonotypes between healthy human individuals. On the study more broadly: The donors, a couple of women and three men, were aged 18 to 49.

About this clone: As yet, its antigen is unknown.

The V gene end was trimmed by 5 bases and the J gene end by 2 bases; junction bases not matched to a gene: 3. The germline CDR1 and CDR2 sequences are ENHRY and SYGVKD. The CDR3 length is 15 residues. Evenly divided among several immunoSEQ plates was the genomic DNA of each subset. Here immunoSEQ multiplex PCR was the method, and the copy in TCRdb shows in-frame clones only, minus some. Counted here are over a million clones, approximately 80% occurring once; the ten biggest clones make up 0.5% to 0.65%. General study points: When compared with the clonotypes that were shared by all four sorted-subset donors, the non-shared clonotypes turned out to have lower generation probabilities.

The material sequenced was memory CD4+ T cells from PBMCs. Subset in this sample: CD45RA-negative fraction. This sequence joins TRBV10-3 and TRBJ2-1; 10 nucleotides line up with TRBD1. The TCR was taken from a man younger than 30 in good health. Some clones in this sample may be carry-over from other donors' samples. The CDR3 here is CAISIGQGAYNEQFF. The CDR3 DNA reads TGTGCCATCAGTATTGGACAGGGGGCCTACAATGAGCAGTTCTTC.